This TCR beta chain was identified in a study of blood T cell repertoires in COVID-19. Study context: Specimens from acute and convalescent COVID-19 originated in the United States, Italy and Spain. PBMCs, B-cell-depleted T cells, or T cells were the source of the cDNA or gDNA that made up the material.

V was clipped by 4 bases and J by 0 bases; unmatched bases: 8. The germline CDR1 and CDR2 sequences are LGHDT and YNNKEL (reference sequence). The CDR3 runs 17 residues. The authors' processing: Reference gene primer amplification gave nucleated cell count estimates. Repertoires were generated with immunoSEQ multiplex PCR, while TCRdb's copy carries only in-frame clones and drops some. V, J and clone size were drawn from that table, and D and trimming were deduced from the DNA. The data contain roughly 220,000 clones, over 70% of them singletons. This clone was seen just once. The clonotype was recovered from a woman in her 70s with acute or convalescent COVID-19. The source material was peripheral blood. V is TRBV3-1 (or the pseudogene TRBV3-2) and J is TRBJ2-1; 8 nucleotides match TRBD2. The CDR3 nucleotides are TGTGCCAGCAGCCTCCTTAGCGGGACAAACTCCTACAATGAGCAGTTCTTC. Protein sequence: CASSLLSGTNSYNEQFF.